This TCR beta chain was captured in a study of shared clonotypes between healthy human individuals. On the study more broadly: Per donor, CD8 memory used one plate, CD8 naive used two, CD4 memory used three and CD4 naive used three. Broader study findings: Compared with memory subsets, naive subsets generally had larger estimated richness. Clonotypes that were shared across a handful of donors made up roughly 5% of naive CD4 clonotypes.

In the naive CD8 group, cells lacked CD45RO and were positively selected for CCR7, so terminally differentiated effector memory CD45RA+ cells were left out. The sample holds one count of this clone. Its target is unknown. Tens of thousands of T cell genomes, or approximately 190 ng DNA, went into the sorted-subset replicate PCRs. Sequenced by immunoSEQ multiplex PCR; TCRdb stores in-frame clones only, minus some. The sample has about 2.1 million clones, approximately 92% seen once. V lost 0 bases and J lost 7, with 16 bases in between. Germline CDR1 and CDR2: SGHDN and FVKESK. The CDR3 runs to 15 residues.

The TCR sequence derives from a man aged 18 to 29 in good health. Some clones in this sample may be carry-over from other donors' samples. This sequence joins TRBV14 and TRBJ2-7, with unresolved D. The specimen sequenced was naive CD8+ T cells from PBMCs. The CDR3 sequence is CASSQEALGLVEQYF. CDR3 DNA sequence: TGTGCCAGCAGCCAAGAGGCGCTAGGCCTCGTGGAGCAGTACTTC.